The following is a T cell receptor (beta chain) sequence with its context. This record comes from a study of blood T cell repertoires in COVID-19. Across the whole study: T cells, B-cell-depleted T cells, or PBMCs supplied cDNA or gDNA.

As handled by the study authors: For nucleated cells, counts were estimated from reference gene primer amplification. Here immunoSEQ multiplex PCR was the method, and the copy in TCRdb shows in-frame clones only, minus some. That table supplies the V and J calls and clone size; D and trimming were determined from the DNA. This sample has approximately 200,000 clones, with 85% to 90% found just once. The material sequenced was peripheral blood. The TCR was taken from a young man with COVID-19, enrolled during active disease.

The CDR3 nucleotides read TGTGCCAGCAGCCCGAGGGCCCCCCTTGGGGGGGGCGAGCAGTACTTC. It encodes CASSPRAPLGGGEQYF. The chain joins TRBV7-7 to TRBJ2-7; the match to TRBD2 covers 7 bases. CDR1 and CDR2 (germline): SSHAT, FNYEAQ (reference sequence). With V trimmed by 5 bases and J by 6 bases, 16 bases remained unmatched. The CDR3 runs to 16 residues.